This T cell receptor (beta chain) is from a study of human T cells and chemical hapten exposure. Study summary: Patch tests put 0.01% DPC on the upper back, and the results were checked at 6 days.

This CDR3 has 13 amino acids. The germline V gene encodes CDR1 KGHSH and CDR2 LQKENI. V lost 10 bases, J lost 7 bases, and 12 bases stayed unmatched. Time point reported: pre-sensitization, week 0. Treatment in this sample: therapeutic diphenylcyclopropenone sensitization with weekly scalp DPC. TCRdb processed the RACE reads anew with MiXCR; each CDR3 protein has one entry. The top ten hold around 2.8% of the sample, which has around 120,000 distinct CDR3 sequences, less than 15% seen once. This clonotype turned up a few times. This TCR came from a woman between 18 and 29 years old with alopecia areata. Some clones in this sample may be carry-over from other donors' samples. Specimen: whole blood, collected in connection with sensitization to the hapten diphenylcyclopropenone (DPC). V is TRBV18 and J is TRBJ1-1, with 7 bases matching TRBD1. Here the CDR3 DNA reads TGTGCCATCCTACAGGGGAGGGAAGGTGAAGCTTTCTTT. Amino acid sequence: CAILQGREGEAFF.